This T cell receptor beta chain was identified during a study of OX40 agonist ivuxolimab in advanced cancers. Study context: In three patients, partial responses were observed, one with hepatocellular carcinoma and two with cutaneous melanoma.

The V gene's germline CDR1 is SGDLS and CDR2 YYNGEE. Trimming removed 2 bases from V and 2 bases from J, with 10 bases in between. The CDR3 consists of 15 residues. Assay: immunoSEQ multiplex PCR; the TCRdb copy retains only in-frame clones and omits some. The table includes 45,000 to 65,000 clones, 80% to 95% detected once. Baseline was the first blood sampling point, followed by cycle 4 day 1 and cycle 7 day 1. The material sequenced was CD4+ or CD8+ T cells sorted from blood, taken in a trial of the OX40 agonist ivuxolimab. The sequence came from an adult with an advanced solid tumor such as melanoma, head and neck, liver or kidney cancer. This chain links TRBV9 with TRBJ1-4; D might be TRBD1 (5 bases). The CDR3: CASSVGGTTNEKLFF. The DNA of the CDR3 is TGTGCCAGCAGCGTGGGGGGGACTACTAATGAAAAACTGTTTTTT.